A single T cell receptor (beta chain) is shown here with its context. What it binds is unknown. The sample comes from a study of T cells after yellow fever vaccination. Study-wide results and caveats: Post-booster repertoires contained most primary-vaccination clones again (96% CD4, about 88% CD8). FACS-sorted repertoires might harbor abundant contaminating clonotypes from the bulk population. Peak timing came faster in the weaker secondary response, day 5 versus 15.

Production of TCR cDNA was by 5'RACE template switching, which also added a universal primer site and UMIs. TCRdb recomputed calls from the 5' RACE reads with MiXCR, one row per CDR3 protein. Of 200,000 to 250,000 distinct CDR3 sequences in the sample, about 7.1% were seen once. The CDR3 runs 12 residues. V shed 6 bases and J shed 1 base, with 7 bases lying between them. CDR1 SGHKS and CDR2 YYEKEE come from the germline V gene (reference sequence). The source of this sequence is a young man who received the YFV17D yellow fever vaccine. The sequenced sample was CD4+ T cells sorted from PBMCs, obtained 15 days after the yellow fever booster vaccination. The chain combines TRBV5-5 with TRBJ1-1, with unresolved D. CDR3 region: CASIRANTEAFF. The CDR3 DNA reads TGTGCCAGCATCAGAGCGAACACTGAAGCTTTCTTT.